This TCR beta chain was obtained from a study of T cell responses to AZD1222 COVID-19 vaccine. Study results and limitations: AZD1222 recipients seropositive at baseline numbered only 6 or 7. It should be noted that donors were predominantly white British and more often female, and clonal diversity was possibly underestimated. Regions 160-218 and 743-854 held dominance among vaccine-associated CD4 TCRs, which spanned spike.

Sequenced by immunoSEQ multiplex PCR; TCRdb stores in-frame clones only, minus some. The table has roughly 150,000 clones, roughly 92% seen once. Germline values: CDR1 MNHEY, CDR2 SMNVEV (reference sequence). The CDR3 spans 13 residues. V gave up 6 bases and J gave up 0 bases, with 3 bases separating them. To note about this clone: The antigen is undetermined.

This sequence was found in an adult in good health. This specimen was peripheral blood, taken on day 0 of AZD1222 vaccination. This chain joins TRBV27 and TRBJ2-6; no clear D gene. Here the CDR3 reads CASRDSGANVLTF. DNA for the CDR3: TGTGCCAGCAGGGACTCTGGGGCCAACGTCCTGACTTTC. The full variable domain, in which reference TRBV27 and TRBJ2-6 provide the parts outside the CDR3, is EAQVTQNPRYLITVTGKKLTVTCSQNMNHEYMSWYRQDPGLGLRQIYYSMNVEVTDKGDVPEGYKVSRKEKRNFPLILESPSPNQTSLYFCASRDSGANVLTFGAGSRLTVL.